The 2 T cell receptor beta chains reported below all come from one sample, sequenced in a study of T-cell reconstitution after alpha-beta-depleted transplantation in children. The TCRbeta library was prepared with unique molecular identifiers. One entry per CDR3 protein results from TCRdb running MiXCR on the PCR reads. The sample gives about 240,000 distinct CDR3 sequences, 9.5% to 15% of which show up once; roughly 2.8% is in the top ten. Specimen: PBMCs from the stem cell graft donor, collected from the stem cell graft. Receptors originate from a human donor who donated a stem cell graft to a child with acute lymphoblastic leukemia.

Ten or more counts support this clonotype. The V gene is TRBV29-1, the J gene TRBJ1-1; D is perhaps TRBD1 (6 bases). Germline V gene sequence: CDR1 SQVTM, CDR2 ANQGSEA. CDR3 length: 13 residues. The ends were cut back, 7 bases at V and 3 bases at J, with 15 bases in the middle. CDR3 nucleotides: TGCAGCGCCTTGCGGGGGCCGTACACTGAAGCTTTCTTT. This translates into CSALRGPYTEAFF.

This clonotype has at least ten counts. The rearrangement joins TRBV20-1 to TRBJ1-6; TRBD1 matches 11 bases. Germline lookup yields CDR1 DFQATT and CDR2 SNEGSKA (reference sequence). Unmatched junction bases numbered 7, after V lost 0 bases and J lost 12 bases. This CDR3 is 15 amino acids long. This CDR3 reads CSARDMGQGVLPLHF. DNA of the CDR3: TGCAGTGCTAGAGATATGGGACAGGGGGTTTTACCCCTCCACTTT.